This T cell receptor (beta chain) is from a study of T cells in tuberculosis. Overall study context: CD1B tetramers identified T cells specific for mycobacterial lipid GMM. IGRA-negative adolescents, IGRA-positive adolescents with latent tuberculosis and adults with active tuberculosis formed this South African cohort.

The CDR3 totals 16 residues. The germline V gene has CDR1 SNHLY and CDR2 FYNNEI. The protocol was immunoSEQ multiplex PCR, while the TCRdb copy is restricted to in-frame clones and leaves out a portion. The sample yields over 35,000 clones, 95% seen once. Turning to this clone: Antigen unknown. One end of the junction varies from germline; a read error may be responsible. Other DNA sequences within the sample encode an identical CDR3.

Points from the study as a whole: The TCR-beta difference was not significant; alpha differences partly reflected length.

At study entry, adolescents had tuberculin skin tests and IGRA screening. The J gene is TRBJ1-6, the V gene TRBV2, with a tentative D call TRBD1 (5 bases). Sequences were obtained from PBMCs. The receptor was isolated from a donor between 10 and 35 years old with latent tuberculosis or without tuberculosis infection. The CDR3 sequence: CASSSRSGRGVSPLHF. CDR3 coding DNA: TGTGCCAGCAGTTCAAGGTCCGGACGGGGGGTGTCACCCCTCCATTTT.